One and the same sample provided the 30 T cell receptor beta chains below, sequenced in a study of T cell repertoires in cytomegalovirus infection (dated by TCRdb to between 2019 and 2020). Taken with the paper, the label for treatment or condition translates to: in vitro stimulation with specific CMV peptide epitopes to enrich CMV-specific T cells. TCRdb records Illumina HiSeq 1500 as the sequencer. TCRdb's own reprocessing of the public reads used fastp at Q25 and MiXCR and kept productive beta chains. Duplicate CDR3 protein sequences are folded into a single record with the most common DNA and genes. The sample yields fewer than 950,000 distinct CDR3 sequences; approximately 30% were counted once. The top ten clonotypes cover around 11% of the sample. Their antigen targets remain unknown. The material was cultured CD8+ T cells from PBMCs, obtained from culture after CMV antigen stimulation. The receptors come from a human donor in good health (CMV status not recorded). Some clones in this sample may be carry-over from other donors' samples.

Only one count was recorded for this clonotype. This chain connects TRBV7-6 to TRBJ1-1; D remains unclear. This CDR3 has 15 residues. The V and J ends lost 5 bases and 5 bases respectively, with 18 bases between them. The germline V gene has CDR1 SGHVS and CDR2 FNYEAQ. The CDR3, as DNA: TGTGCCAGCAGCCCACCGGCAGGAAGTAGTACTGAAGCTTTCTTT. This encodes CASSPPAGSSTEAFF.

The chain links TRBV7-9 to TRBJ2-1, with 10 bases fitting TRBD2. Unmatched junction bases numbered 16, after V lost 5 bases and J lost 12 bases. Germline V CDR1 and CDR2: SEHNR, FQNEAQ (reference sequence). The CDR3 runs to 16 residues. DNA for the CDR3: TGTGCCAGCAGCCTCTCTAGCGGGGGTTACACTTATGCGCAGTTCTTC. The encoded protein is CASSLSSGGYTYAQFF.

This chain connects TRBV6-8 to TRBJ1-2; no clear D gene. V was trimmed by 10 bases and J by 5 bases, leaving 11 bases between them. CDR3 size: 11 residues. The germline CDR1 and CDR2 sequences are MNHGY and SAAAGT. CDR3: CAMNLGYGYTF. CDR3 nucleotides: TGTGCCATGAATTTGGGGTATGGCTACACCTTC.

This chain links TRBV19 with TRBJ2-2; 7 positions agree with TRBD1. Germline V CDR1 and CDR2: LNHDA, SQIVND (reference sequence). The CDR3 totals 16 residues. The trim removed 1 base at V and 3 bases at J, leaving 5 bases unmatched. CDR3 bases: TGTGCCAGTAGTATAGTTCCAGGGGGATACACCGGGGAGCTGTTTTTT. This sequence encodes CASSIVPGGYTGELFF.

The V and J genes are TRBV6-1 and TRBJ1-5; 7 nucleotides align to TRBD1. Trimming took 5 bases from V and 0 from J; bases not matched to a gene: 4. Per germline, CDR1 MNHNS and CDR2 SASEGT. There are 15 residues in the CDR3. CDR3 coding DNA: TGTGCCAGCAGTAAGGACAGGCGTAGCAATCAGCCCCAGCATTTT. Translation gives CASSKDRRSNQPQHF.

The rearrangement links TRBV27 to TRBJ1-2; tentative D call: TRBD1 (6 bases). V was clipped by 4 bases and J by 7 bases, with 13 bases between them. This CDR3 spans 13 amino acids. Germline V gene sequence: CDR1 MNHEY, CDR2 SMNVEV (reference sequence). The CDR3 loop is CASSYGAGVGYTF. DNA for the CDR3: TGTGCCAGCAGTTACGGCGCAGGGGTTGGCTACACCTTC.

In nucleotides, the CDR3 is TGTGCCAGCAGTGATTGGACAAGGGTTGGGTATAGCAATCAGCCCCAGCATTTT. Protein product: CASSDWTRVGYSNQPQHF. This chain links TRBV6-2 or TRBV6-3 with TRBJ1-5; weak D call: TRBD1 (5 bases). The CDR3 is made up of 18 amino acids. V lost 5 bases and J 0 bases, leaving 20 bases between the germline ends. Germline CDR1 MNHEY, CDR2 SVGEGT.

This clonotype appeared a few times. The chain uses TRBV7-9 and TRBJ2-2; D is possibly TRBD2 (5 bases). The CDR3 has 17 amino acids. Trimming cost V 7 bases and J 0 bases, with 18 bases left between them. Germline V lookup: CDR1 SEHNR, CDR2 FQNEAQ (reference sequence). The CDR3 loop is CASIPAGTVANTGELFF. The CDR3 region has the DNA TGTGCCAGCATCCCCGCGGGCACGGTCGCGAACACCGGGGAGCTGTTTTTT.

This rearrangement joins TRBV19 to TRBJ2-1; D ambiguous. The length of the CDR3 is 13 residues. The V end lost 5 bases, the J end lost 5 bases, and 10 bases lay between the germline ends. Germline V gene data show CDR1 as LNHDA and CDR2 as SQIVND (reference sequence). The CDR3 here is CASSPPPNNEQFF. CDR3 sequence (DNA): TGTGCCAGTAGTCCACCACCGAACAATGAGCAGTTCTTC.

A remark on this clonotype: The junction does not match germline at one end; this may be a read error. V usage is TRBV7-4 and J usage is TRBJ1-4; D not certain. Germline CDR1 reads SGHVT; CDR2 reads SQSDAQ. The CDR3 extends over 16 amino acids. CDR3 residues: CASSSAMAATNKKLFF. Written as DNA, the CDR3 is TGTGCCAGCAGCTCAGCCATGGCAGCAACTAATAAAAAACTGTTTTTT.

The chain is built from TRBV19 and TRBJ1-1, with D unresolved. V was pared by 7 bases and J by 0 bases, with 9 bases between. The CDR3 is made up of 13 amino acids. Germline V gene data show CDR1 as LNHDA and CDR2 as SQIVND (reference sequence). The CDR3 region is CASTIRLNTEAFF. DNA for the CDR3: TGTGCCAGTACAATAAGGTTGAACACTGAAGCTTTCTTT.

The gene calls are TRBV20-1 and TRBJ1-4, with D unclear. The CDR3 extends over 13 amino acids. Trimming took 1 base from V and 4 from J, leaving 7 bases between them. The germline V gene has CDR1 DFQATT and CDR2 SNEGSKA (reference sequence). The CDR3 DNA is TGCAGTGCTAGAGGATCCCATAATGAAAAACTGTTTTTT. Translation: CSARGSHNEKLFF.

The V call is TRBV5-3, the J call TRBJ2-3; TRBD1 matches 8 bases. TRBV5-3 is noted as an ORF with a role that remains uncertain. The CDR3 contains 15 residues. The ends lost 8 bases at V and 2 bases at J; junction bases unmatched: 10. The CDR3 sequence is CASLTGGYLTDTQYF. CDR3 nucleotide sequence: TGTGCCAGCCTTACAGGGGGTTACCTCACAGATACGCAGTATTTT.

This clonotype was observed many times. The V gene is TRBV11-3, the J gene TRBJ1-1, with 10 positions matching TRBD1. The J segment lost 6 bases and the V segment lost 4 bases, leaving 5 bases of the junction unmatched. CDR3 length: 14 amino acids. CDR1 SGHNT and CDR2 YENEEA come from the germline V gene. The CDR3 reads CASSSSGTGAEAFF. CDR3 bases: TGTGCCAGCAGCTCCTCCGGGACAGGGGCTGAAGCTTTCTTT. Looking up the rest from reference TRBV11-3 and TRBJ1-1 gives the full variable domain: EAGVVQSPRYKIIEKKQPVAFWCNPISGHNTLYWYLQNLGQGPELLIRYENEEAVDDSQLPKDRFSAERLKGVDSTLKIQPAELGDSAVYLCASSSSGTGAEAFFGQGTRLTVV.

The chain recombines TRBV19 with TRBJ2-7; 11 bases are a match to TRBD1. After removal of 5 bases from V and 5 bases from J, the junction contained 5 bases not matched to a gene. The CDR3 is made up of 14 amino acids. Germline V gives CDR1 LNHDA, CDR2 SQIVND (reference sequence). This chain's CDR3 is CASSSGQGANEQYF. DNA of the CDR3: TGTGCCAGTAGTTCCGGACAGGGGGCGAACGAGCAGTACTTC.

The chain joins TRBV12-5 to TRBJ1-2; maybe TRBD1 (5 bases). V lost 1 base, J lost 4 bases, and 16 bases lay in between. The germline V gene has CDR1 LGHNT and CDR2 FRNRAP. The CDR3 runs to 16 residues. CDR3 in DNA: TGTGCTAGTGGTTTGGGGGAAAACCTGGGACTCTATGGCTACACCTTC. Translation gives CASGLGENLGLYGYTF.

V usage is TRBV5-4 and J usage is TRBJ1-3, with TRBD1 matching over 9 bases. Germline CDR1 is SGHNT and CDR2 is YYREEE (reference sequence). The CDR3 has 15 residues. V shed 0 bases, J shed 8 bases, and the junction held 6 bases outside the gene matches. The CDR3 nucleotides are TGTGCCAGCAGCTTGGCCGGGACAGGGCAGGACACCATATATTTT. Residues: CASSLAGTGQDTIYF.

A remark on this clonotype: The conserved final phenylalanine or tryptophan is absent from the CDR3, which likely points to a read error. The chain employs TRBV7-6 and TRBJ1-2; 8 bases map to TRBD1. Germline CDR1 is SGHVS and CDR2 is FNYEAQ. Trimming at V came to 4 bases and at J to 7 bases, leaving 2 bases not matched to a gene. The CDR3 length is 12 residues. The CDR3 here is CASSSQGGGYTI. CDR3 bases: TGTGCCAGCAGCTCACAGGGGGGTGGCTACACCATC.

The rearrangement joins TRBV3-1 to TRBJ1-1, with D perhaps TRBD1 (5 bases). The CDR3 runs 14 residues. V lost 3 bases to trimming and J lost 7 bases, with 15 bases between them. Germline V CDR1 and CDR2: LGHDT, YNNKEL (reference sequence). Here the CDR3 DNA reads TGTGCCAGCAGCCAGGGGGAGTGGGGGAATGAAGCTTTCTTT. This encodes CASSQGEWGNEAFF.

This clonotype was seen a few times. The V and J genes are TRBV27 and TRBJ1-1, with D possibly TRBD1 on 5 matching bases. Per germline, CDR1 MNHEY and CDR2 SMNVEV (reference sequence). This CDR3 spans 15 amino acids. V gave up 5 bases and J gave up 7 bases, with 20 bases separating them. CDR3 in amino acids: CASSRRALGTVEAFF. In nucleotides, the CDR3 is TGTGCCAGCAGTCGCAGGGCCTTGGGGACGGTTGAAGCTTTCTTT.

This clonotype was detected once. The rearrangement links TRBV2 to TRBJ1-4, with 9 bases aligning to TRBD1. The germline V gene encodes CDR1 SNHLY and CDR2 FYNNEI. V shed 10 bases and J 7 bases; nucleotides not matched to a gene: 10. This CDR3 has 14 amino acids. The CDR3 coding sequence is TGTGCCATTCGGGACAGGGTTGGGGGTGAAAAACTGTTTTTT. The encoded protein is CAIRDRVGGEKLFF.

This chain connects TRBV19 to TRBJ2-2; 16 positions match TRBD2. The CDR3 is made up of 22 amino acids. V shed 5 bases and J 7 bases; nucleotides not matched to a gene: 22. From germline, CDR1 is LNHDA and CDR2 SQIVND (reference sequence). This CDR3 reads CASSSAALGLAGGLSIYGELFF. In nucleotides, the CDR3 is TGTGCCAGTAGTTCTGCGGCATTGGGACTAGCGGGGGGGCTAAGTATTTACGGGGAGCTGTTTTTT. Based on the CDR3 plus reference TRBV19 and TRBJ2-2, the full variable domain is DGGITQSPKYLFRKEGQNVTLSCEQNLNHDAMYWYRQDPGQGLRLIYYSQIVNDFQKGDIAEGYSVSREKKESFPLTVTSAQKNPTAFYLCASSSAALGLAGGLSIYGELFFGEGSRLTVL.

Only a few counts were recorded for this clonotype. The chain uses TRBV7-9 and TRBJ2-1; 8 bases agree with TRBD1. The CDR3 contains 15 residues. Germline V gene data show CDR1 as SEHNR and CDR2 as FQNEAQ (reference sequence). The J segment lost 5 bases and the V segment lost 3 bases, leaving 6 bases of the junction unmatched. The CDR3 region is CASSLVQGADNEQFF. The CDR3 DNA is TGTGCCAGCAGCTTGGTCCAGGGGGCTGACAATGAGCAGTTCTTC.

In this sample, this clonotype turned up a few times. The conserved phenylalanine or tryptophan is not found at the CDR3 terminus, so this likely reflects a read error. The CDR3 region has the DNA TGTGCCAGCAGTGCCGGGACACCGGCGGTCCATGAGCAGTTCCTC. It is translated as CASSAGTPAVHEQFL. The gene calls are TRBV12-3 or TRBV12-4 and TRBJ2-1, with D perhaps TRBD1 (6 bases). The CDR3 covers 15 residues. Trimming took off 5 bases at V and 8 bases at J, with 19 bases between the two ends.

As for this clonotype: The DNA is left out, because the CDR3 cannot be placed on it with certainty; the CDR3 is given as TCRdb lists it. This rearrangement joins TRBV27 to TRBJ2-3; the table gives TRBD1 as D, unverified against the DNA. Inclusive of both ends, the CDR3 amounts to 18 amino acids. Germline CDR1 MNHEY, CDR2 SMNVEV (reference sequence). CDR3 in amino acids: CASSFGQGESARTDTQYF.

The gene calls are TRBV5-6 and TRBJ1-3; D ambiguous. V dropped 5 bases and J dropped 11 bases, with 14 bases sitting between them. CDR1 is SGHDT and CDR2 is YYEEEE in the germline V gene. The CDR3 has 12 amino acids. CDR3: CASRQDGNAIYF. CDR3 DNA: TGTGCCAGCAGGCAGGACGGTAACGCCATATATTTT.

This clonotype was observed many times. This chain connects TRBV28 to TRBJ2-7; D is perhaps TRBD1 or TRBD2 (5 bases each). The V gene's germline CDR1 is MDHEN and CDR2 SYDVKM. Between the trimmed V and J ends, which lost 2 bases and 3 bases, there was a span of 11 bases. The CDR3 is 14 residues long. The CDR3 DNA sequence: TGTGCCAGCAGTTTACCTGGGGACCTCTACGAGCAGTACGTC. Translating it yields CASSLPGDLYEQYV.

This clonotype was picked up many times. The J gene is TRBJ2-1, the V gene TRBV7-2, with 11 bases identical to TRBD2. Trimming cost V 5 bases and J 7 bases; bases outside gene matches: 7. The CDR3 sequence is 15 residues long. Germline CDR1 reads SGHTA; CDR2 reads FQGNSA. In DNA form, the CDR3 reads TGTGCCAGCAGCACACTAGCGGGGGCAGGGAATGAGCAGTTCTTC. It translates to CASSTLAGAGNEQFF.

In its sample, this clonotype was seen a few times. The V gene is TRBV12-3 or TRBV12-4, the J gene TRBJ2-6; perhaps TRBD1 as D (5 bases). The V gene lost 8 bases and the J gene lost 1 base, with 18 bases spanning the gap. The CDR3 runs to 17 residues. DNA for the CDR3: TGTGCCAGCGGTGCCGTACAGGTCCAATCTGGGGCCAACGTCCTGACTTTC. Translation: CASGAVQVQSGANVLTF.

The sample holds a few counts of this clonotype. The chain links TRBV5-1 to TRBJ1-3, with 10 bases matching TRBD1. There are 16 residues in the CDR3. Germline-derived CDR1 and CDR2 are SGHRS and YFSETQ. With V trimmed by 4 bases and J by 6 bases, 10 bases remained unmatched. The CDR3 sequence: CASSPWDRGSENTIYF. CDR3 in DNA: TGCGCCAGCAGCCCTTGGGACAGGGGCTCAGAAAACACCATATATTTT.